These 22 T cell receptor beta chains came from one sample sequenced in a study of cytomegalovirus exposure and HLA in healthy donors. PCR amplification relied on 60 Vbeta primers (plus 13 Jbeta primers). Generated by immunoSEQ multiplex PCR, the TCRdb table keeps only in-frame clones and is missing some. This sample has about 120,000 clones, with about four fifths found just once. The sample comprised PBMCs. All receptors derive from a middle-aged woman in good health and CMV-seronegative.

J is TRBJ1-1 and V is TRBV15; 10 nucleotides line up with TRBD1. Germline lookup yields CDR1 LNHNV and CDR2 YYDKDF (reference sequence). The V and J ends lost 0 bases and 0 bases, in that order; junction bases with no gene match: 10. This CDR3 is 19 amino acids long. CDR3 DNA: TGTGCCACCAGCAGAGATTGGAAGACAGGGGGCGAACTGAACACTGAAGCTTTCTTT. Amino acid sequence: CATSRDWKTGGELNTEAFF.

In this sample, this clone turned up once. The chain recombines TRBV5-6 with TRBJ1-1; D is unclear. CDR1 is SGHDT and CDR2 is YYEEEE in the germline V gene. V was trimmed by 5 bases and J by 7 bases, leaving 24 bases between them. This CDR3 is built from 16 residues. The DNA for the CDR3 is TGTGCCAGCAGATTTGGTGGTGACTCCACGGGTAGTGAAGCTTTCTTT. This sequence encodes CASRFGGDSTGSEAFF.

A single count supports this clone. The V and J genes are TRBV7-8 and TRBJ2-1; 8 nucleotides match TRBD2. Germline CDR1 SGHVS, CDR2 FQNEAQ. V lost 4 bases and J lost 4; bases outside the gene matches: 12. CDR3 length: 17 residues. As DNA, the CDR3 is TGTGCCAGCAGCTCCTATATGTCGCGGGAGGCGTACAATGAGCAGTTCTTC. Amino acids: CASSSYMSREAYNEQFF. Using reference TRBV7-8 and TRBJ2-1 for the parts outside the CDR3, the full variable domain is GAGVSQSPRYKVAKRGQDVALRCDPISGHVSLFWYQQALGQGPEFLTYFQNEAQLDKSGLPSDRFFAERPEGSVSTLKIQRTQQEDSAVYLCASSSYMSREAYNEQFFGPGTRLTVL.

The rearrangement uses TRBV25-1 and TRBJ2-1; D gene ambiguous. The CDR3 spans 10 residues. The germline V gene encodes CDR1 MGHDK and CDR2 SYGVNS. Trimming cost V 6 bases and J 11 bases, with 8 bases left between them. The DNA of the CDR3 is TGTGCCAGCAGAAATGAGAAGCAGTTCTTC. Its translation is CASRNEKQFF.

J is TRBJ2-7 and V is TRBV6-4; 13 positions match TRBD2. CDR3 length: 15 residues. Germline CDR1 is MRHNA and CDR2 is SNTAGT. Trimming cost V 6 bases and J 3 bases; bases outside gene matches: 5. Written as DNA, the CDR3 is TGTGCCAGCAGCCGACTAGCGGGGGGTCTCTACGAGCAGTACTTC. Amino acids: CASSRLAGGLYEQYF.

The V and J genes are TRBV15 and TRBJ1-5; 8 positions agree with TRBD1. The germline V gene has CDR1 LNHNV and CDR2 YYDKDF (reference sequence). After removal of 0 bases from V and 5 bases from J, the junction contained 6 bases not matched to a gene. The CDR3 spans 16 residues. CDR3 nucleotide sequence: TGTGCCACCAGCAGAGATTTGGGGACAGGATATCAGCCCCAGCATTTT. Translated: CATSRDLGTGYQPQHF.

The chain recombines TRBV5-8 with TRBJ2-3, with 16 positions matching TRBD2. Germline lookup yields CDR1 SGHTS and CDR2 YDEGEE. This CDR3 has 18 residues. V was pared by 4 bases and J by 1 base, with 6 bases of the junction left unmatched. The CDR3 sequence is CASSISGTSGGGTDTQYF. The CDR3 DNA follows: TGTGCCAGCAGCATATCCGGGACTAGCGGGGGGGGCACAGATACGCAGTATTTT.

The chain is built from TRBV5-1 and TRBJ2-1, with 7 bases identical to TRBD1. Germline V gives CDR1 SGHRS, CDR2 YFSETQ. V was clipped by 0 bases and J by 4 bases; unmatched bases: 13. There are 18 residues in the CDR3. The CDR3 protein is CASSLATGTVAAYNEQFF. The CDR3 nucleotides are TGCGCCAGCAGCTTGGCGACCGGGACAGTCGCGGCGTACAATGAGCAGTTCTTC.

As DNA, the CDR3 is TGTGCCAGCAGCTTAGGTGGGACCGACAGGGGGCGGGAGACCCAGTACTTC. Translating it yields CASSLGGTDRGRETQYF. The rearrangement joins TRBV7-8 to TRBJ2-5; 10 bases align to TRBD1. Germline assignment: CDR1 SGHVS and CDR2 FQNEAQ. The CDR3 runs to 17 residues. V trimming: 1 base; J trimming: 5 bases; junction bases outside the gene matches: 10.

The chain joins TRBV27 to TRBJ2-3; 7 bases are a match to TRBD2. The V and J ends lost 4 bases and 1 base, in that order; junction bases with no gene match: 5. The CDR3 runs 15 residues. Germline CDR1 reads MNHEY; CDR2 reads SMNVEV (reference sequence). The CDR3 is CASSWAGARTDTQYF. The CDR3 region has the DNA TGTGCCAGCAGTTGGGCGGGAGCACGCACAGATACGCAGTATTTT.

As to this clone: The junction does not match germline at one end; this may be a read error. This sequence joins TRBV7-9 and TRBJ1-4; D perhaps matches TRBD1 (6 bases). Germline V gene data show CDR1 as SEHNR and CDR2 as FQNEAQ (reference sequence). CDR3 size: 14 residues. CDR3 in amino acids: CSSSPTGINEKLFF. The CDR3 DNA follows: TGTTCCAGCAGCCCAACAGGGATTAATGAAAAACTGTTTTTT.

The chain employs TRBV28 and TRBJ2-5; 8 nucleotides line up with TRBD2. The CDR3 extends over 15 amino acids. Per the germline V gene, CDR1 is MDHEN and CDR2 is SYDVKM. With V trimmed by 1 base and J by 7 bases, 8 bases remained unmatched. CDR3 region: CASSLFFAGGLTQYF. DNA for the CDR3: TGTGCCAGCAGTTTATTTTTTGCGGGAGGATTGACCCAGTACTTC.

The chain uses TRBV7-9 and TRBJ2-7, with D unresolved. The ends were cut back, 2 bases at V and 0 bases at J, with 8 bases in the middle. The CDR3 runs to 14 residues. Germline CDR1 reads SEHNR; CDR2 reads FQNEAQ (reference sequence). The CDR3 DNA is TGTGCCAGCAGCTTATTGGCAAGCTCCTACGAGCAGTACTTC. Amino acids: CASSLLASSYEQYF.

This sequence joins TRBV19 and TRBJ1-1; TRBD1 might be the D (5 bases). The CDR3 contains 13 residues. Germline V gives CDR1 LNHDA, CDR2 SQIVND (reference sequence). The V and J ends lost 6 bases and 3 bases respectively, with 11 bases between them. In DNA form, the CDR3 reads TGTGCCAGTAGCCCTCAGGGTTACACTGAAGCTTTCTTT. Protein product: CASSPQGYTEAFF.

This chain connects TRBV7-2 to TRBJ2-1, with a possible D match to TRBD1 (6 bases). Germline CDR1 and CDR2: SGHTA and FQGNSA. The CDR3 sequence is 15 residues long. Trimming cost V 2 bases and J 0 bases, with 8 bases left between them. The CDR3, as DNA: TGTGCCAGCAGCTTAACAGGGAGCTCCTACAATGAGCAGTTCTTC. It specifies CASSLTGSSYNEQFF.

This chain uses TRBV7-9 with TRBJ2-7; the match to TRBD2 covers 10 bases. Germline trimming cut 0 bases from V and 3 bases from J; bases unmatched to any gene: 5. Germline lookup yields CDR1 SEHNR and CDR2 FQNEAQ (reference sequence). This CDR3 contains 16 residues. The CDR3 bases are TGTGCCAGCAGCTTAGCGGAACTAGCGGGGAACTACGAGCAGTACTTC. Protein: CASSLAELAGNYEQYF.

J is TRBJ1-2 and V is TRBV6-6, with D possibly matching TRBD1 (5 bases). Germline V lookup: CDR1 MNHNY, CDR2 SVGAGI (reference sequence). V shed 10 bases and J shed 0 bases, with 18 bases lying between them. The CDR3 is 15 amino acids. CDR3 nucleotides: TGTGCCACCCATTTAGGGGCGCACACTAACTATGGCTACACCTTC. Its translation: CATHLGAHTNYGYTF.

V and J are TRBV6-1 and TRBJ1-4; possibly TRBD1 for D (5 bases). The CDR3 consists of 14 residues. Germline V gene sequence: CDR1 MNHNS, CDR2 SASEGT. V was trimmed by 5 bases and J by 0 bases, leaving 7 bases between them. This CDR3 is CASSWTSTNEKLFF. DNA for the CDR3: TGTGCCAGCAGTTGGACATCAACTAATGAAAAACTGTTTTTT.

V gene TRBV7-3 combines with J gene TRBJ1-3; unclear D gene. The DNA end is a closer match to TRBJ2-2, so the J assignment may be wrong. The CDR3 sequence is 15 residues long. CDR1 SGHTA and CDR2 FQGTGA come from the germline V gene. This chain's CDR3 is CASSAPGRRTGELFF. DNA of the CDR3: TGTGCCAGCAGCGCCCCTGGGCGTCGTACCGGGGAGCTGTTTTTT.

DNA for the CDR3: TGCGCCAGCAGCCAGGGACTAGCGTACACAGATACGCAGTATTTT. This gives the protein CASSQGLAYTDTQYF. The chain employs TRBV4-3 and TRBJ2-3; 10 nucleotides line up with TRBD2. The CDR3 has 15 residues. Germline loops: CDR1 LGHNA, CDR2 YSLEER. V lost 3 bases, J lost 2 bases, and 2 bases stayed unmatched.

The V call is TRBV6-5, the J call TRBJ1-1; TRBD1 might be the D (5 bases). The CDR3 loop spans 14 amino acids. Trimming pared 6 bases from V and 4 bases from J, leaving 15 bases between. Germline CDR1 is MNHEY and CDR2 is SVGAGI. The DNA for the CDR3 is TGTGCCAGCAGATCTCCCCTGGGGGGCACTGAAGCTTTCTTT. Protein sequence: CASRSPLGGTEAFF.

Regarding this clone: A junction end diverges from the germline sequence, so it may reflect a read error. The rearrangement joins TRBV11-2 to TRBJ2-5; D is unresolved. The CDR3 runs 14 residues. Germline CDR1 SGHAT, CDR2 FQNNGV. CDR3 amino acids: CASSISWSQEAQYF. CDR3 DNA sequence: TGTGCCAGCAGCATCAGCTGGTCCCAAGAGGCCCAGTACTTC.